The 22 T cell receptor beta chains presented below share a single source sample, sequenced in a study of T cells expressing NK-cell markers. Reprocessing the 5' RACE reads, TCRdb reports a single entry for every CDR3 protein and omits DNA. Recorded for this sample: 200,000 to 300,000 distinct CDR3 sequences. Sequencing was done on a sample of blood T cells: a sorted CD56 or NKG2C T cell subset, CD4+ or CD8+ T cells, or bulk PBMC T cells (not recorded which). These receptors were collected from a man aged 18 to 35 in good health.

This chain joins TRBV6-2 or TRBV6-3 and TRBJ2-2; TCRdb reports TRBD1, a call that lacks DNA to check it against. CDR1 is MNHEY, CDR2 SVGEGT, per germline. CDR3 length equals 15 residues. CDR3 in amino acids: CASSPGNSNTGELFF.

V usage is TRBV29-1 and J usage is TRBJ1-3; there is no DNA to check the TCRdb D call of TRBD1. Germline CDR1 SQVTM, CDR2 ANQGSEA. The CDR3 is 13 amino acids. The CDR3 sequence: CSVGTGDGNTIYF.

The V gene is TRBV12-3 or TRBV12-4, the J gene TRBJ2-1; the D call from TCRdb, TRBD2, cannot be confirmed without DNA. This CDR3 contains 16 residues. The CDR3 loop reads CASSRIAGTLNNEQFF.

The rearrangement uses TRBV11-2 and TRBJ2-5; with no DNA, the TCRdb D assignment of TRBD2 cannot be verified. The CDR3 runs 15 residues. In germline, CDR1 is SGHAT, CDR2 FQNNGV. This CDR3 reads CASSGALAAQETQYF.

This chain links TRBV12-3 or TRBV12-4 with TRBJ2-2; TCRdb picks TRBD1, but there is no DNA to check that call. The CDR3 consists of 16 residues. The CDR3 here is CASSLDRVKDTGELFF.

V is TRBV20-1 and J is TRBJ2-1. The CDR3 is 16 residues long. Germline loops: CDR1 DFQATT, CDR2 SNEGSKA (reference sequence). The CDR3 region is CSARDGQRADYNEQFF.

The J gene is TRBJ2-1, the V gene TRBV5-1; TCRdb's D call, TRBD1, is unchecked because there is no DNA. Germline V CDR1 and CDR2: SGHRS, YFSETQ. The CDR3 has 15 amino acids. The CDR3 protein is CASSLVGQGAKRQFF.

V and J are TRBV20-1 and TRBJ2-2; TCRdb names TRBD2, which stays unverified in the absence of DNA. Per the germline V gene, CDR1 is DFQATT and CDR2 is SNEGSKA (reference sequence). The CDR3 contains 14 residues. The CDR3 spells CSARIPGASGELFF.

The rearrangement joins TRBV5-4 to TRBJ2-1; TCRdb lists TRBD1, though no DNA is available to test this call. CDR1 is SGHNT, CDR2 YYREEE, per germline (reference sequence). This CDR3 has 14 residues. CDR3 amino acids: CASTSGTDNNEQFF.

The chain combines TRBV19 with TRBJ2-5. The germline gives CDR1 LNHDA, CDR2 SQIVND (reference sequence). This CDR3 is built from 13 residues. The CDR3 protein is CATGIHSQETQYF.

This rearrangement joins TRBV30 to TRBJ1-1. The CDR3 loop spans 12 amino acids. Germline V gene sequence: CDR1 GTSNPN, CDR2 SVGIG (reference sequence). CDR3 in amino acids: CAWSVQSAEAFF.

The gene calls are TRBV5-1 and TRBJ1-1; as DNA is missing, the TRBD1 call by TCRdb cannot be tested. CDR3 length: 14 residues. CDR1 and CDR2 (germline): SGHRS, YFSETQ. CDR3 loop: CASSSDRGETEAFF.

CDR3 sequence: CASSTGARGEKLFF. The chain carries TRBV6-1 and TRBJ1-4; TCRdb picks TRBD1, but there is no DNA to check that call. The germline V gene encodes CDR1 MNHNS and CDR2 SASEGT. CDR3 length equals 14 residues.

The chain carries TRBV10-3 and TRBJ2-3; TCRdb names TRBD2, which stays unverified in the absence of DNA. Germline V CDR1 and CDR2: ENHRY, SYGVKD. The CDR3 extends over 17 amino acids. The CDR3 sequence is CAIDIAGLGVGTDTQYF.

The chain links TRBV9 to TRBJ2-5; the TCRdb D gene call, TRBD1, has no DNA to confirm it. Germline assignment: CDR1 SGDLS and CDR2 YYNGEE. The CDR3 spans 14 residues. CDR3 sequence: CASSVEQGPGTQYF. Full variable domain (outside the CDR3, taken from reference TRBV9 and TRBJ2-5): DSGVTQTPKHLITATGQRVTLRCSPRSGDLSVYWYQQSLDQGLQFLIQYYNGEERAKGNILERFSAQQFPDLHSELNLSSLELGDSALYFCASSVEQGPGTQYFGPGTRLLVL.

The rearrangement links TRBV29-1 to TRBJ2-2; checking the TCRdb D call of TRBD1 is not possible without DNA. The CDR3 length is 14 residues. CDR1 SQVTM and CDR2 ANQGSEA come from the germline V gene. CDR3 in amino acids: CSVFGASNTGELFF.

The chain recombines TRBV10-3 with TRBJ2-7. Germline values: CDR1 ENHRY, CDR2 SYGVKD. The CDR3 is 12 amino acids. The CDR3 here is CAISVGSYEQYF.

The V call is TRBV28, the J call TRBJ2-3; lacking DNA, the TRBD2 call made by TCRdb goes unchecked. The germline gives CDR1 MDHEN, CDR2 SYDVKM. The CDR3 is 15 amino acids. CDR3 in amino acids: CASQPSGQSTDTQYF.

The chain recombines TRBV5-1 with TRBJ2-2. Germline V gene data show CDR1 as SGHRS and CDR2 as YFSETQ. The CDR3 runs 16 residues. CDR3 residues: CASSSSSQSNTGELFF.

The chain joins TRBV11-2 to TRBJ2-3; TCRdb picks TRBD1, but there is no DNA to check that call. In germline, CDR1 is SGHAT, CDR2 FQNNGV. CDR3 length equals 16 residues. This chain's CDR3 is CASSLFREASTDTQYF.

The chain uses TRBV19 and TRBJ2-3. Germline CDR1 reads LNHDA; CDR2 reads SQIVND (reference sequence). This CDR3 has 14 residues. CDR3 in amino acids: CASSLNGQSDTQYF.

This chain connects TRBV27 to TRBJ2-1; TCRdb gives TRBD1 as the D gene, but with no DNA this cannot be confirmed. Germline-derived CDR1 and CDR2 are MNHEY and SMNVEV (reference sequence). The CDR3 spans 13 residues. This CDR3 reads CASSQNLGTTEFF.